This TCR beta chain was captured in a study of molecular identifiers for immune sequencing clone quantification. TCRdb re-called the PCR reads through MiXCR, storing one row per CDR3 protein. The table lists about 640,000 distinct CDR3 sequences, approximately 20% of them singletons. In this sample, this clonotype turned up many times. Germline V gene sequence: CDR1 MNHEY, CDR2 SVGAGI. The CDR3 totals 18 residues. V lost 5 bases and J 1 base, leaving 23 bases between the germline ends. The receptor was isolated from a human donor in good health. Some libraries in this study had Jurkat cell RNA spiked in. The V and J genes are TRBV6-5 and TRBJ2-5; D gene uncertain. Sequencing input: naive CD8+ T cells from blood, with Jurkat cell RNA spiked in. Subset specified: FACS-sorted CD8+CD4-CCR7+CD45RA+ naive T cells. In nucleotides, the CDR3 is TGTGCCAGCAGTCTTAACCATCTAGAGTTTGCCCTCCAAGAGACCCAGTACTTC. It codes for CASSLNHLEFALQETQYF.